This TCR beta chain appears in the sequencing data of a study of shared T cell receptors in the human thymus. This CDR3 has 16 residues. V lost 8 bases to trimming and J lost 2 bases; unmatched junction nucleotides: 9. Germline V CDR1 and CDR2: MNHEY, SMNVEV (reference sequence). Method: immunoSEQ multiplex PCR; TCRdb's copy keeps in-frame clones and lacks some. Of over 650,000 clones listed, about 87% are singletons. These data also formed part of another study, on human thymus T cells. That source reports: Thymic TCR repertoires of unrelated people reportedly overlapped highly.

Sequencing was performed on thymocytes. The clonotype originates from a boy under two years old with a congenital heart defect. The chain carries TRBV27 and TRBJ2-2; 9 nucleotides line up with TRBD2. The CDR3 is CASAISGRQNTGELFF. The CDR3 coding sequence is TGTGCCAGCGCTATCAGCGGGAGGCAAAACACCGGGGAGCTGTTTTTT.